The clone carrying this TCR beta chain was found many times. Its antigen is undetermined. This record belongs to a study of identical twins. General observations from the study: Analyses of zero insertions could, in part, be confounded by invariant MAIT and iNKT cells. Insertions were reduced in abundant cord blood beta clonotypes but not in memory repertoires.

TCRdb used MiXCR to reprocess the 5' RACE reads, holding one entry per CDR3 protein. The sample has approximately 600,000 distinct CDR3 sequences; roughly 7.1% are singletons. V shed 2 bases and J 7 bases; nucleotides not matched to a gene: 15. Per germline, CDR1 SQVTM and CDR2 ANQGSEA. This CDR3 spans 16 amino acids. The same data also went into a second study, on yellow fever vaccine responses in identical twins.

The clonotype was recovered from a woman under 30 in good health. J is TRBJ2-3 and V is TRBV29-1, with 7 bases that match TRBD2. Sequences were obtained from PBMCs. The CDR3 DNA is TGCAGCGTTGAATTGGAGAGGGAGGGCCCGATTTATACGCAGTATTTT. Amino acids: CSVELEREGPIYTQYF.